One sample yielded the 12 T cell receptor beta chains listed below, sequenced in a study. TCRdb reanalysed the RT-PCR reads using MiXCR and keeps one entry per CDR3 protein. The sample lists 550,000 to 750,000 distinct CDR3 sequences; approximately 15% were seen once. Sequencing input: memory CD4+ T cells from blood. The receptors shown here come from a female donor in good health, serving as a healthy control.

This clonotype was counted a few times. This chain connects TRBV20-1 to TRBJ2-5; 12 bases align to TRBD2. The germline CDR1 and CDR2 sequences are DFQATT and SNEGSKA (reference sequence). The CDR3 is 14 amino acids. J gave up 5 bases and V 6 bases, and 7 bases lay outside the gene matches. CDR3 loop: CSASSGTSGETQYF. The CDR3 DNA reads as TGCAGTGCAAGCTCCGGGACTAGCGGGGAGACCCAGTACTTC.

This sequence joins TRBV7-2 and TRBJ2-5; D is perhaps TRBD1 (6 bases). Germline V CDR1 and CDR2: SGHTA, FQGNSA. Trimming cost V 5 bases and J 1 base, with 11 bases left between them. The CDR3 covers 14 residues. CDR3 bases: TGTGCCAGCAGCGCTACAGGGTTCCAAGAGACCCAGTACTTC. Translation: CASSATGFQETQYF.

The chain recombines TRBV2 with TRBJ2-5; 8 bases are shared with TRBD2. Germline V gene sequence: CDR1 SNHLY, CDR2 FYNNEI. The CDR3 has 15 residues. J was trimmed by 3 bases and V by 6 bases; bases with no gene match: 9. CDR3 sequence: CASSDGTSQKETQYF. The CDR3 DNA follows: TGTGCCAGCAGCGATGGGACTAGTCAAAAAGAGACCCAGTACTTC.

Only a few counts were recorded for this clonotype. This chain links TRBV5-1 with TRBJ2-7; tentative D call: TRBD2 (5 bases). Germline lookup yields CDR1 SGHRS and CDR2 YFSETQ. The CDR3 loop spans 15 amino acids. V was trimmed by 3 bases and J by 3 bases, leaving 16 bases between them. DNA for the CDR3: TGCGCCAGCAGCTCCGGCAACGGGGTAGGCTACGAGCAGTACTTC. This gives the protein CASSSGNGVGYEQYF.

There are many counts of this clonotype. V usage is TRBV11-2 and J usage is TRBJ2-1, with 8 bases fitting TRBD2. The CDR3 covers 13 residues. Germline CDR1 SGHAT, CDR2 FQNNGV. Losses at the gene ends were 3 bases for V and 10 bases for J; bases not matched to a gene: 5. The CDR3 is CASSFGLAGEQFF. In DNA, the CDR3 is TGTGCCAGCAGCTTTGGGCTAGCGGGCGAGCAGTTCTTC.

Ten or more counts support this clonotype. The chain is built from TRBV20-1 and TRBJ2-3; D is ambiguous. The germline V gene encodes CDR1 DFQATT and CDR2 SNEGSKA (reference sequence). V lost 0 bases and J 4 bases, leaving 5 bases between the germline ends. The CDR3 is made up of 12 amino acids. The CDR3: CSAREASDTQYF. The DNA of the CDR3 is TGCAGTGCTAGAGAGGCGTCAGATACGCAGTATTTT.

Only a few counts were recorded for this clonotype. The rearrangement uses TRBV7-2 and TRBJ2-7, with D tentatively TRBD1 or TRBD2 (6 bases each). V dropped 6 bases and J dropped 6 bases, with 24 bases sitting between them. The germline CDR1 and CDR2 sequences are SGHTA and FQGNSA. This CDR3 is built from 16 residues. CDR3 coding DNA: TGTGCCAGCAGAGGGGGGCGGGGTGAGCTTCTCGGCGAGCAGTACTTC. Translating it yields CASRGGRGELLGEQYF.

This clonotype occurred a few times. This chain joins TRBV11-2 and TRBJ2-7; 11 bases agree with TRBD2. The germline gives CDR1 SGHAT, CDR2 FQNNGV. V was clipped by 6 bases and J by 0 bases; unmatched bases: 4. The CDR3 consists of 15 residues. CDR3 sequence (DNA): TGTGCCAGCAGACAACTAGCGGGAGCCTCCTACGAGCAGTACTTC. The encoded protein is CASRQLAGASYEQYF.

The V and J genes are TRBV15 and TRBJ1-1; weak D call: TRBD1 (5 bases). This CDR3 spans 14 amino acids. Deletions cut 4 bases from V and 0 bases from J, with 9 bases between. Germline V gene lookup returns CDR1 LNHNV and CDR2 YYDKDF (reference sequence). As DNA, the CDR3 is TGTGCCACCAGCATACACAGGATGAACACTGAAGCTTTCTTT. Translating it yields CATSIHRMNTEAFF.

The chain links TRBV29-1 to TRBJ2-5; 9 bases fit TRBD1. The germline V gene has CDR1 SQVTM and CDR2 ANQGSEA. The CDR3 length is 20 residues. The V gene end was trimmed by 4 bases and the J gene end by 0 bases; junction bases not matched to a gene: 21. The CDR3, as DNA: TGCAGCGTTGTATGGGGTTGGGACAGGGCTCAGTTGGGAGACCAAGAGACCCAGTACTTC. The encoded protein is CSVVWGWDRAQLGDQETQYF. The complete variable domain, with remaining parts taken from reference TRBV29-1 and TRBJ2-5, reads SAVISQKPSRDICQRGTSLTIQCQVDSQVTMMFWYRQQPGQSLTLIATANQGSEATYESGFVIDKFPISRPNLTFSTLTVSNMSPEDSSIYLCSVVWGWDRAQLGDQETQYFGPGTRLLVL.

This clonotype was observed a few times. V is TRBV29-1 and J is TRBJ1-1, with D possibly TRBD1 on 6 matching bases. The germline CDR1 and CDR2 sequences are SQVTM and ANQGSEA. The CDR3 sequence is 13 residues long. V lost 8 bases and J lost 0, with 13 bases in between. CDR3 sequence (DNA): TGCAGCTTTAGGAGGGGGATGAACACTGAAGCTTTCTTT. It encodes CSFRRGMNTEAFF.

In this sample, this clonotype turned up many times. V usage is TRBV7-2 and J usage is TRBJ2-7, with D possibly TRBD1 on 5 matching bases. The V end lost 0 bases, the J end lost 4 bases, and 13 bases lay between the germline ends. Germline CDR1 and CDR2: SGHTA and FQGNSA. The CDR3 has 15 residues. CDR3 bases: TGTGCCAGCAGCTTAGCGGCAGGGAATCAATACGAGCAGTACTTC. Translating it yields CASSLAAGNQYEQYF.